These 26 T cell receptor beta chains were sequenced from one sample in a study of shared clonotypes between healthy human individuals. Method: immunoSEQ multiplex PCR; TCRdb's copy keeps in-frame clones and lacks some. This sample has some 2,400,000 clones; 90% to 97% occur once, and the top ten carry 0.13%. Sequenced: naive CD4+ T cells sorted from blood. Stated subset: CD45RA+ positively selected. These receptors were obtained from a man aged 18 to 30 in good health.

This rearrangement joins TRBV28 to TRBJ1-2, with D tentatively TRBD1 (6 bases). The V end was cut by 8 bases, the J end by 0 bases, with 16 bases between. Germline CDR1 MDHEN, CDR2 SYDVKM. The CDR3 has 15 residues. The CDR3: CASGPLRGTNYGYTF. The CDR3 nucleotides are TGTGCCAGCGGACCCCTGAGGGGGACTAACTATGGCTACACCTTC.

This clone was detected once. The CDR3 loop reads CASSLRSGGELFF. The CDR3 nucleotides are TGTGCCAGCAGTTTACGATCTGGCGGGGAGCTGTTTTTT. The chain joins TRBV27 to TRBJ2-2; the D is unclear. This CDR3 spans 13 amino acids. Trimming stripped 2 bases from V and 7 bases from J, with 8 bases between. From germline, CDR1 is MNHEY and CDR2 SMNVEV (reference sequence).

This clone was detected once. The V gene is TRBV6-5, the J gene TRBJ2-4; 9 bases are shared with TRBD1. Trimming removed 5 bases from V and 5 bases from J; junction bases left unmatched: 1. The CDR3 sequence is 13 residues long. Germline CDR1 reads MNHEY; CDR2 reads SVGAGI. The CDR3 is CASSRTGENIQYF. CDR3 coding DNA: TGTGCCAGCAGTAGGACAGGGGAAAACATTCAGTACTTC.

The chain couples TRBV6-6 to TRBJ1-1, with D unclear. Germline-derived CDR1 and CDR2 are MNHNY and SVGAGI (reference sequence). Deletions cut 4 bases from V and 2 bases from J, with 14 bases between. CDR3 length equals 15 residues. CDR3 residues: CASSFRALTNTEAFF. As DNA, the CDR3 is TGTGCCAGCAGTTTCCGGGCCCTGACCAACACTGAAGCTTTCTTT.

This rearrangement joins TRBV29-1 to TRBJ2-7, with 10 bases lining up with TRBD2. Germline V gene data show CDR1 as SQVTM and CDR2 as ANQGSEA. The CDR3 sequence is 19 residues long. The CDR3 DNA is TGCGAATCACAAAAGGGACAGCTGCTAGCGGGAGAGACGTCCTACGAGCAGTACTTC. Protein: CESQKGQLLAGETSYEQYF.

The rearrangement joins TRBV7-9 to TRBJ1-1; tentatively, D is TRBD1 (6 bases). This CDR3 spans 16 amino acids. With 3 bases removed from V and 0 bases from J, the gap between germline ends came to 14 bases. The germline V gene encodes CDR1 SEHNR and CDR2 FQNEAQ (reference sequence). CDR3 sequence reads: CASSFPGHEMNTEAFF. The DNA of the CDR3 is TGTGCCAGCAGCTTCCCGGGACACGAAATGAACACTGAAGCTTTCTTT.

Points on this clone: This sample includes further DNA sequences coding for the same CDR3. J is TRBJ2-3 and V is TRBV5-1; 7 nucleotides line up with TRBD1. With 7 bases clipped from V and 0 bases from J, the junction kept 8 bases outside the gene matches. The CDR3 spans 15 residues. CDR1 and CDR2 (germline): SGHRS, YFSETQ. This CDR3 reads CASSPGTASTDTQYF. The CDR3, as DNA: TGCGCCAGCTCGCCCGGGACAGCTAGCACAGATACGCAGTATTTT.

In DNA form, the CDR3 reads TGCGCCAGCAGCTTGGACGTGGGTCAGCTGAACACTGAAGCTTTCTTT. This encodes CASSLDVGQLNTEAFF. The chain joins TRBV5-1 to TRBJ1-1; D unresolved. The CDR3 is made up of 16 amino acids. V gave up 0 bases and J gave up 0 bases, with 12 bases separating them. Germline V gives CDR1 SGHRS, CDR2 YFSETQ.

The chain links TRBV5-1 to TRBJ1-2; a possible D gene is TRBD1 (5 bases). Trimming cost V 4 bases and J 7 bases, with 17 bases left between them. This CDR3 is 14 amino acids long. From germline, CDR1 is SGHRS and CDR2 YFSETQ. CDR3 sequence: CASSPGTDSIGYTF. The CDR3 region has the DNA TGCGCCAGCAGCCCCGGGACGGATAGTATTGGCTACACCTTC.

The chain couples TRBV4-3 to TRBJ2-7, with D unclear. The length of the CDR3 is 15 residues. Deletions cut 0 bases from V and 0 bases from J, with 9 bases between. CDR1 and CDR2 from the germline V gene are LGHNA and YSLEER. CDR3: CASSQDGIPSYEQYF. As DNA, the CDR3 is TGCGCCAGCAGCCAAGATGGGATTCCCTCCTACGAGCAGTACTTC.

This clone appeared a single time. This chain uses TRBV12-5 with TRBJ2-7; 7 bases line up with TRBD1. Germline CDR1 reads LGHNT; CDR2 reads FRNRAP. The junction had 5 bases not matched to a gene; V was cut back by 5 bases and J by 4 bases. The CDR3 contains 13 residues. The CDR3 reads CASGPSGGYEQYF. CDR3 DNA sequence: TGTGCTAGTGGTCCATCAGGGGGATACGAGCAGTACTTC. Together with reference TRBV12-5 and TRBJ2-7, the CDR3 gives the full variable domain: DARVTQTPRHKVTEMGQEVTMRCQPILGHNTVFWYRQTMMQGLELLAYFRNRAPLDDSGMPKDRFSAEMPDATLATLKIQPSEPRDSAVYFCASGPSGGYEQYFGPGTRLTVT.

The chain carries TRBV18 and TRBJ1-2; perhaps TRBD1 as D (5 bases). Trimming took 6 bases from V and 4 from J, leaving 18 bases between them. CDR3 size: 15 residues. Germline V gene sequence: CDR1 KGHSH, CDR2 LQKENI. CDR3 coding DNA: TGTGCCAGCTCCAGTCTGACAGAGGTCTCCTATGGCTACACCTTC. Translating gives CASSSLTEVSYGYTF.

Concerning this clone: The identical CDR3 is also encoded by other nucleotide sequences in the sample. The chain links TRBV7-9 to TRBJ2-1; 7 bases are shared with TRBD1. CDR3 length: 15 amino acids. V lost 0 bases to trimming and J lost 4 bases; unmatched junction nucleotides: 3. CDR1 and CDR2 from the germline V gene are SEHNR and FQNEAQ (reference sequence). The CDR3 region has the DNA TGTGCCAGCAGCTTAGCACAGGGGAGTTACAATGAGCAGTTCTTC. Translating gives CASSLAQGSYNEQFF.

The chain combines TRBV5-1 with TRBJ2-5; TRBD2 agrees at 10 bases. This CDR3 is 15 amino acids long. In germline, CDR1 is SGHRS, CDR2 YFSETQ. V dropped 7 bases and J dropped 5; count of bases not matched to a gene: 11. CDR3 sequence reads: CASSPSGGTRETQYF. The DNA of the CDR3 is TGCGCCAGCTCTCCTAGCGGGGGAACGCGGGAGACCCAGTACTTC.

This clone came up once. V and J are TRBV7-2 and TRBJ2-7; TRBD2 matches 11 bases. From germline, CDR1 is SGHTA and CDR2 FQGNSA. Trimming removed 2 bases from V and 6 bases from J; junction bases left unmatched: 6. CDR3 length equals 15 residues. The CDR3 reads CASSLTSGSLGEQYF. Here the CDR3 DNA reads TGTGCCAGCAGCTTAACTAGCGGGAGCTTAGGCGAGCAGTACTTC.

This clone appeared once. This rearrangement joins TRBV19 to TRBJ2-7; 8 nucleotides line up with TRBD2. Trimming removed 4 bases from V and 4 bases from J; junction bases left unmatched: 3. The CDR3 extends over 13 amino acids. Germline loops: CDR1 LNHDA, CDR2 SQIVND (reference sequence). The CDR3 coding sequence is TGTGCCAGTAGTACCGGGAGGGCGTACGAGCAGTACTTC. This codes for CASSTGRAYEQYF.

This clone came up a few times. The gene calls are TRBV6-1 and TRBJ2-4; 12 bases align to TRBD2. Germline-derived CDR1 and CDR2 are MNHNS and SASEGT. This CDR3 has 14 residues. J gave up 15 bases and V 3 bases, and 9 bases lay outside the gene matches. The CDR3 DNA reads as TGTGCCAGCAGTGAGGCTAGCGGGAGGGATGAGGTGTACTTC. Its protein product is CASSEASGRDEVYF.

The V and J genes are TRBV7-2 and TRBJ2-2, with a possible D match to TRBD2 (5 bases). V gave up 1 base and J gave up 3 bases, with 9 bases separating them. This CDR3 contains 15 residues. CDR1 SGHTA and CDR2 FQGNSA come from the germline V gene. CDR3 in amino acids: CASSLERSYTGELFF. Here the CDR3 DNA reads TGTGCCAGCAGCTTAGAGCGGTCATACACCGGGGAGCTGTTTTTT.

The J gene is TRBJ2-3, the V gene TRBV29-1; tentative D call: TRBD2 (5 bases). This CDR3 spans 14 amino acids. The germline gives CDR1 SQVTM, CDR2 ANQGSEA. Trimming pared 8 bases from V and 0 bases from J, leaving 15 bases between. In DNA form, the CDR3 reads TGCAGCTTTCGGGGAGCGACTAGCACAGATACGCAGTATTTT. Its translation is CSFRGATSTDTQYF.

The J gene is TRBJ2-7, the V gene TRBV7-6; 10 bases map to TRBD1. With V trimmed by 8 bases and J by 2 bases, 9 bases remained unmatched. This CDR3 is built from 15 residues. Germline-derived CDR1 and CDR2 are SGHVS and FNYEAQ. The CDR3 nucleotides read TGTGCCAGCTCAGTGGGGACAGGGGCAACCTACGAGCAGTACTTC. Translated: CASSVGTGATYEQYF.

This chain links TRBV5-6 with TRBJ2-3; no firm D call. Between the trimmed V and J ends, which lost 7 bases and 2 bases, there was a span of 17 bases. There are 15 residues in the CDR3. The V gene's germline CDR1 is SGHDT and CDR2 YYEEEE. CDR3: CASPKGLHSTDTQYF. For the CDR3, the DNA is TGTGCCAGCCCAAAGGGCTTACACTCCACAGATACGCAGTATTTT.

The chain combines TRBV29-1 with TRBJ2-7; D gene uncertain. The V end was cut by 4 bases, the J end by 3 bases, with 16 bases between. Germline loops: CDR1 SQVTM, CDR2 ANQGSEA. The CDR3 is 14 amino acids. CDR3 in amino acids: CSVAESGFLYEQYF. For the CDR3, the DNA is TGCAGCGTTGCGGAGTCAGGTTTTCTCTACGAGCAGTACTTC.

The gene calls are TRBV6-1 and TRBJ2-3; TRBD1 aligns across 8 bases. The length of the CDR3 is 15 residues. Germline V gene lookup returns CDR1 MNHNS and CDR2 SASEGT. With V trimmed by 5 bases and J by 1 base, 5 bases remained unmatched. For the CDR3, the DNA is TGTGCCAGCAGTCCATACAGGGGGGGCACAGATACGCAGTATTTT. It codes for CASSPYRGGTDTQYF.

J is TRBJ1-1 and V is TRBV18; D gene unclear. From germline, CDR1 is KGHSH and CDR2 LQKENI. Trimming shortened V by 4 bases and J by 4 bases, and 16 bases separated the two germline ends. The CDR3 spans 15 residues. The CDR3 here is CASSREHSTPTEAFF. The DNA of the CDR3 is TGTGCCAGCTCACGGGAGCACAGTACTCCCACTGAAGCTTTCTTT.

The chain links TRBV5-1 to TRBJ2-7; 11 bases map to TRBD2. CDR1 is SGHRS and CDR2 is YFSETQ in the germline V gene. This CDR3 is 17 amino acids long. J was trimmed by 5 bases and V by 2 bases; bases with no gene match: 12. CDR3 nucleotides: TGCGCCAGCAGCTTAGGGCTAGCGGGGGGCCCCAAGAACGAGCAGTACTTC. It encodes CASSLGLAGGPKNEQYF.

V and J are TRBV19 and TRBJ1-5; tentatively, D is TRBD1 (6 bases). The CDR3 length is 14 residues. Germline CDR1 LNHDA, CDR2 SQIVND (reference sequence). V shed 5 bases and J shed 3 bases, with 11 bases lying between them. The CDR3 DNA follows: TGTGCCAGTAGTTACGACAGGTCCAATCAGCCCCAGCATTTT. Its translation: CASSYDRSNQPQHF.